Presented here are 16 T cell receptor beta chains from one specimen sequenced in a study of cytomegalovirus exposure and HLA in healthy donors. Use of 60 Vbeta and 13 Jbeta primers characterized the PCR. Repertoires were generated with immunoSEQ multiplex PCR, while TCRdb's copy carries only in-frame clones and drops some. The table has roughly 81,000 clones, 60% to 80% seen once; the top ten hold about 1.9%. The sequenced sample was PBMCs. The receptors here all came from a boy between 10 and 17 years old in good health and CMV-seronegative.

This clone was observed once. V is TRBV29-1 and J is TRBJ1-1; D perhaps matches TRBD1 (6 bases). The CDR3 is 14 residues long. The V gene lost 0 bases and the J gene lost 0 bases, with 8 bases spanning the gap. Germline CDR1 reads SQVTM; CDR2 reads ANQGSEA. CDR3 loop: CSVEDRGMNTEAFF. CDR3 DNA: TGCAGCGTTGAAGACAGGGGCATGAACACTGAAGCTTTCTTT.

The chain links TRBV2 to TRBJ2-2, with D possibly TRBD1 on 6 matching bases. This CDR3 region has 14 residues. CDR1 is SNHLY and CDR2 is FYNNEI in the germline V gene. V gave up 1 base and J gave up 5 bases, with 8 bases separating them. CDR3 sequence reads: CASSEVGTTGELFF. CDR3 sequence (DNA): TGTGCCAGCAGTGAAGTGGGGACAACCGGGGAGCTGTTTTTT. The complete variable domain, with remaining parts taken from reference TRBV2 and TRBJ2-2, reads EPEVTQTPSHQVTQMGQEVILRCVPISNHLYFYWYRQILGQKVEFLVSFYNNEISEKSEIFDDQFSVERPDGSNFTLKIRSTKLEDSAMYFCASSEVGTTGELFFGEGSRLTVL.

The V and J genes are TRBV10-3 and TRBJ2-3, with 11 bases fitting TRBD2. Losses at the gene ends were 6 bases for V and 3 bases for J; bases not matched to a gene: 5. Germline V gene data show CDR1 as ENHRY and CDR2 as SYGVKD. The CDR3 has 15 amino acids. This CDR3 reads CAISQTSGRTDTQYF. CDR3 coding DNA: TGTGCCATCAGCCAAACTAGCGGGAGAACAGATACGCAGTATTTT.

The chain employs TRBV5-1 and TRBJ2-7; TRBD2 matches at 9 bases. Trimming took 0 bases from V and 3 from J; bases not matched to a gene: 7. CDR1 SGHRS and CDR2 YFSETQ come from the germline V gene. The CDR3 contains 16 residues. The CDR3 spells CASSLAGLAGNYEQYF. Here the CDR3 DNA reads TGCGCCAGCAGCTTGGCCGGGCTAGCGGGGAACTACGAGCAGTACTTC.

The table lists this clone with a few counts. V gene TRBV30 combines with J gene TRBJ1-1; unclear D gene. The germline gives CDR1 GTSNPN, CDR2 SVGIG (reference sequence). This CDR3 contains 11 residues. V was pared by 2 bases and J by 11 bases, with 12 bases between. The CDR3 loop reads CAWSPGLRAFF. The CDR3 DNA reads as TGTGCCTGGAGTCCCGGACTGAGGGCTTTCTTT.

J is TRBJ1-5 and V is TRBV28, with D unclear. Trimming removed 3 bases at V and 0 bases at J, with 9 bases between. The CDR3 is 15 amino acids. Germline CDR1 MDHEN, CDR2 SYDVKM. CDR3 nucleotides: TGTGCCAGCAGTTTTAACAGCCTTAGCAATCAGCCCCAGCATTTT. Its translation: CASSFNSLSNQPQHF.

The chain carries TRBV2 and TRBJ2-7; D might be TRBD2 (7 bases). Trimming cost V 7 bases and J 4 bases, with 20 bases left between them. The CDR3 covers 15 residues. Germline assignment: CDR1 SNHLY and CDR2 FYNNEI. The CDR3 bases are TGTGCCAGCACCCTGGGGGGGACACTGGCTTACGAGCAGTACTTC. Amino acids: CASTLGGTLAYEQYF.

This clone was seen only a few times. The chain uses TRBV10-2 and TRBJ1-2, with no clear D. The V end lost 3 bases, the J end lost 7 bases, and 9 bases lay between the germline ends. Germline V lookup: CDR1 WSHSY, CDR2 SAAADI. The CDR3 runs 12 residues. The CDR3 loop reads CASSEALSGYTF. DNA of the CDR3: TGCGCCAGCAGTGAAGCGTTAAGTGGCTACACCTTC.

This CDR3 reads CASSESGQISEAFF. CDR3 sequence (DNA): TGCGCCAGCAGTGAGTCGGGACAGATCTCTGAAGCTTTCTTT. The rearrangement links TRBV10-1 to TRBJ1-1, with 7 positions matching TRBD1. The ends lost 0 bases at V and 6 bases at J; junction bases unmatched: 4. CDR1 is WNHNN, CDR2 SYGVQD, per germline (reference sequence). The CDR3 extends over 14 amino acids.

For the CDR3, the DNA is TGTGCCAGCACCTGGACAGGGCCTTTATACAATGAGCAGTTCTTC. Translating it yields CASTWTGPLYNEQFF. This chain uses TRBV13 with TRBJ2-1; 8 bases are shared with TRBD1. Looked up from germline, CDR1 is PRHDT and CDR2 is FYEKMQ (reference sequence). CDR3 length: 15 residues. Germline trimming cut 7 bases from V and 4 bases from J; bases unmatched to any gene: 9.

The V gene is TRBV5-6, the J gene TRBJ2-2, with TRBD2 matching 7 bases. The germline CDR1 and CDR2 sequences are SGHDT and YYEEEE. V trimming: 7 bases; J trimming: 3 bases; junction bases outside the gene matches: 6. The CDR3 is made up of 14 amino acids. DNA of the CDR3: TGTGCCAGCGGCCCGGGGGGATACACCGGGGAGCTGTTTTTT. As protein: CASGPGGYTGELFF.

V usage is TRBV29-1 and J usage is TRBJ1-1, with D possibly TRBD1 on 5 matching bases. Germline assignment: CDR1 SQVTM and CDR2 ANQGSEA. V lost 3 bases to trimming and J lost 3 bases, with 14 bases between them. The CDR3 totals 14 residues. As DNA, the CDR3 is TGCAGCGTTGACCTAGGGTGGGGGGACACTGAAGCTTTCTTT. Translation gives CSVDLGWGDTEAFF.

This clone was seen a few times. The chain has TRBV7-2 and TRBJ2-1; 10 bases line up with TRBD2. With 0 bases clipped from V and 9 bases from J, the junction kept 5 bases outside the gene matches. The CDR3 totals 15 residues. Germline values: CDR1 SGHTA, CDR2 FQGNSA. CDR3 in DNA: TGTGCCAGCAGCTTAGCCCTAGCGGGAGTTGCTGAGCAGTTCTTC. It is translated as CASSLALAGVAEQFF.

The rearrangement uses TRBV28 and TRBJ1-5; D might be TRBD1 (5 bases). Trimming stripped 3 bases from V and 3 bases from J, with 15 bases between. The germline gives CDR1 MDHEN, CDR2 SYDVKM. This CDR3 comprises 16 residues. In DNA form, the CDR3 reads TGTGCCAGCAGTTTCCGAATACAGGAACTCAATCAGCCCCAGCATTTT. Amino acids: CASSFRIQELNQPQHF.

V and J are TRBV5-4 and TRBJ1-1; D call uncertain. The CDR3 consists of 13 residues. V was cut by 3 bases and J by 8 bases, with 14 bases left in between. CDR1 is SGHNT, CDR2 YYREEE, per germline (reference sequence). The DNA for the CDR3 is TGTGCCAGCAGCTCGGGGAGTGATTTCGAAGCTTTCTTT. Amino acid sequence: CASSSGSDFEAFF.

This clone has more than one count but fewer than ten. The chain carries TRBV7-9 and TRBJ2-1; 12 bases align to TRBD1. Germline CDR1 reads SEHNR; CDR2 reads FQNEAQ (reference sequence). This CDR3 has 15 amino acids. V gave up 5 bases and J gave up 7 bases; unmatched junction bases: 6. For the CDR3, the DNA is TGTGCCAGCAGCGCCGGGACAGGGGGCAAGAATGAGCAGTTCTTC. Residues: CASSAGTGGKNEQFF.